The present T cell receptor (beta chain) was sequenced within a study of T cells in Graves' hyperthyroidism and ophthalmopathy. Whole-study findings and limits: Ophthalmopathy was predicted by the model a median of 6.5 months ahead of onset. The majority of expanded thyroid clonotypes above 0.001 also appeared in blood.

Germline V lookup: CDR1 SGHRS, CDR2 YFSETQ. CDR3 length: 13 residues. The V and J ends lost 4 bases and 8 bases respectively, with 13 bases between them. This clonotype was found many times. No antigen is known for it. Template material for amplifying TCR beta CDR3 regions consisted of RNA transcripts. HTBI primers were used for first-round RT-PCR of the TCR CDR3. TCRdb analysed the multiplex PCR reads with MiXCR anew, one entry per CDR3 protein. The table lists nearly 750,000 distinct CDR3 sequences, 30% to 40% of them singletons. Participants, patients aged 18 to 65, had newly diagnosed hyperthyroidism with a duration under 2 months. Using more than 7.5 ml of fresh peripheral blood, PBMCs were prepared.

The clonotype was recovered from a woman in her 40s with Graves' hyperthyroidism. Material: blood. This chain uses TRBV5-1 with TRBJ1-3; D may be TRBD1 (5 bases). The CDR3 sequence is CASSTQGGDTIYF. The CDR3 DNA reads TGCGCCAGCAGCACGCAGGGTGGGGACACCATATATTTT. The full variable domain, completed using reference TRBV5-1 and TRBJ1-3, is KAGVTQTPRYLIKTRGQQVTLSCSPISGHRSVSWYQQTPGQGLQFLFEYFSETQRNKGNFPGRFSGRQFSNSRSEMNVSTLELGDSALYLCASSTQGGDTIYFGEGSWLTVV.